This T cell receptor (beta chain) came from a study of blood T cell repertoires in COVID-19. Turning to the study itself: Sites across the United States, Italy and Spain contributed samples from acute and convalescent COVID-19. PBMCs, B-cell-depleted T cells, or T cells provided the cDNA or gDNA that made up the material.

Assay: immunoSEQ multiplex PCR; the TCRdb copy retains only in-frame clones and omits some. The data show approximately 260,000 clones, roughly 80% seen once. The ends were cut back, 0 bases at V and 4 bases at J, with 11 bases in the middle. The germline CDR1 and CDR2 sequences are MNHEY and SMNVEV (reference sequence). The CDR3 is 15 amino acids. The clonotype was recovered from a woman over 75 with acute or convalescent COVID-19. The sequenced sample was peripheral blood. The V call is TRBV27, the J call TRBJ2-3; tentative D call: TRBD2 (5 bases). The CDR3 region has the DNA TGTGCCAGCAGTTTATCGACTGGGCGGGCAGATACGCAGTATTTT. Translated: CASSLSTGRADTQYF.